Shown below are 32 T cell receptor beta chains from a single sample sequenced in a study of glioma-infiltrating T cells after dendritic cell vaccination. The data were produced by immunoSEQ multiplex PCR, yet TCRdb's version contains in-frame clones alone and is incomplete. This table has 90,000 to 110,000 clones, about 90% appearing once. Noted time point: after dendritic cell vaccination, including at tumor progression/relapse. The sample in question was blood, obtained after dendritic cell vaccination. The receptors stem from a human donor with glioblastoma.

The V and J genes are TRBV4-1 and TRBJ2-7; 11 bases are shared with TRBD2. V lost 0 bases, J lost 6 bases, and 7 bases stayed unmatched. The CDR3 consists of 16 residues. In germline, CDR1 is MGHRA, CDR2 YSYEKL. CDR3 DNA sequence: TGCGCCAGCAGCCAAGAGGCTAGCGGGAGGATAGCCGAGCAGTACTTC. It yields the protein CASSQEASGRIAEQYF.

This clone has only one observation. The chain employs TRBV18 and TRBJ2-7; 8 nucleotides line up with TRBD1. The trim removed 6 bases at V and 1 base at J, leaving 5 bases unmatched. This CDR3 is 14 amino acids long. Germline assignment: CDR1 KGHSH and CDR2 LQKENI. The CDR3 protein is CASSPGQESYEQYF. The CDR3 DNA reads as TGTGCCAGCTCGCCGGGACAGGAATCCTACGAGCAGTACTTC. The variable domain in full, completed from reference TRBV18 and TRBJ2-7, reads NAGVMQNPRHLVRRRGQEARLRCSPMKGHSHVYWYRQLPEEGLKFMVYLQKENIIDESGMPKERFSAEFPKEGPSILRIQQVVRGDSAAYFCASSPGQESYEQYFGPGTRLTVT.

The genes are TRBV6-5 and TRBJ2-7; possible D gene TRBD2, 6 bases. This CDR3 region has 13 residues. The V end lost 5 bases, the J end lost 4 bases, and 12 bases lay between the germline ends. Looked up from germline, CDR1 is MNHEY and CDR2 is SVGAGI. CDR3 nucleotides: TGTGCCAGCAGTAGACTAGGGGATTACGAGCAGTACTTC. Protein: CASSRLGDYEQYF.

The sample holds one count of this clone. V gene TRBV5-1 combines with J gene TRBJ2-3; D perhaps matches TRBD1 (5 bases). Trimming took 6 bases from V and 0 from J, leaving 8 bases between them. CDR3 length: 13 residues. Germline-derived CDR1 and CDR2 are SGHRS and YFSETQ. Written as DNA, the CDR3 is TGCGCCAGCACAGGGCCTAGCACAGATACGCAGTATTTT. It encodes CASTGPSTDTQYF.

A single count supports this clone. The chain recombines TRBV4-1 with TRBJ2-5, with 9 nucleotides matching TRBD1. The length of the CDR3 is 16 residues. Trimming removed 1 base from V and 5 bases from J; junction bases left unmatched: 8. Germline CDR1 and CDR2: MGHRA and YSYEKL. The CDR3: CASSQGPGQGRETQYF. The CDR3 coding sequence is TGCGCCAGCAGCCAAGGGCCGGGACAGGGACGGGAGACCCAGTACTTC.

The chain employs TRBV5-5 and TRBJ2-2; 7 positions match TRBD1. V was clipped by 3 bases and J by 5 bases; unmatched bases: 10. This CDR3 has 16 amino acids. Germline V gives CDR1 SGHKS, CDR2 YYEKEE (reference sequence). The CDR3 loop reads CASSWVDRAGTGELFF. The DNA of the CDR3 is TGTGCCAGCAGCTGGGTTGACAGGGCGGGTACCGGGGAGCTGTTTTTT.

The chain joins TRBV16 to TRBJ2-1, with 13 bases that match TRBD2. The CDR3 consists of 13 residues. Trimming took 4 bases from V and 13 from J; bases not matched to a gene: 4. Germline values: CDR1 KGHSY, CDR2 FQNENV. DNA of the CDR3: TGTGCCAGCAGCCCCGGACTAGCGGGGGACCAGTTCTTC. This sequence encodes CASSPGLAGDQFF.

On this clone itself: This CDR3 is also generated by other DNA sequences in the sample. J is TRBJ1-1 and V is TRBV19; 8 nucleotides match TRBD1. Germline V gene sequence: CDR1 LNHDA, CDR2 SQIVND (reference sequence). The trim removed 8 bases at V and 5 bases at J, leaving 10 bases unmatched. This CDR3 spans 14 amino acids. CDR3 coding DNA: TGTGCCAGTTCCCCCCCCACAGGGGGGACTGAAGCTTTCTTT. Translation: CASSPPTGGTEAFF.

The V gene is TRBV5-1, the J gene TRBJ1-1, with D maybe TRBD1 (5 bases). CDR3 length equals 15 residues. The germline gives CDR1 SGHRS, CDR2 YFSETQ. Trimming removed 1 base from V and 5 bases from J, with 15 bases in between. The CDR3 DNA reads TGCGCCAGCAGCTTGTCTGTGGCAGGGAGGACTGAAGCTTTCTTT. Protein sequence: CASSLSVAGRTEAFF.

The V call is TRBV7-9, the J call TRBJ1-1; TRBD1 matches 10 bases. Looked up from germline, CDR1 is SEHNR and CDR2 is FQNEAQ (reference sequence). V was clipped by 5 bases and J by 7 bases; unmatched bases: 10. This CDR3 is 15 amino acids long. The CDR3: CASSRDRGLLIEAFF. DNA of the CDR3: TGTGCCAGCAGCCGGGACAGGGGATTGTTGATTGAAGCTTTCTTT. The full variable domain, with the rest looked up from reference TRBV7-9 and TRBJ1-1, is DTGVSQNPRHKITKRGQNVTFRCDPISEHNRLYWYRQTLGQGPEFLTYFQNEAQLEKSRLLSDRFSAERPKGSFSTLEIQRTEQGDSAMYLCASSRDRGLLIEAFFGQGTRLTVV.

The chain carries TRBV11-1 and TRBJ1-1, with D perhaps matching TRBD1 (5 bases). The CDR3 has 13 residues. The V end lost 6 bases, the J end lost 1 base, and 9 bases lay between the germline ends. The germline gives CDR1 SGHAT, CDR2 FQDESV (reference sequence). CDR3 sequence (DNA): TGTGCCAGCAGGCGCGACAGGAACACTGAAGCTTTCTTT. Translated, it gives CASRRDRNTEAFF.

This chain connects TRBV11-1 to TRBJ2-3; 14 bases match TRBD2. The CDR3 sequence is 16 residues long. Looked up from germline, CDR1 is SGHAT and CDR2 is FQDESV (reference sequence). The junction had 4 bases not matched to a gene; V was cut back by 5 bases and J by 3 bases. The CDR3 coding sequence is TGTGCCAGCAGCCCCGGACTAGCGGGAGGAACAGATACGCAGTATTTT. It specifies CASSPGLAGGTDTQYF.

J is TRBJ1-2 and V is TRBV18, with 7 bases lining up with TRBD1. This CDR3 is built from 14 residues. The J segment lost 2 bases and the V segment lost 1 base, leaving 1 base of the junction unmatched. CDR1 KGHSH and CDR2 LQKENI come from the germline V gene. CDR3 in DNA: TGTGCCAGCTCACCACAGGGGGCGAACTATGGCTACACCTTC. As protein: CASSPQGANYGYTF.

The CDR3 here is CASSPIPGGDYGYTF. CDR3 nucleotides: TGTGCCAGCAGCCCGATTCCGGGGGGCGACTATGGCTACACCTTC. The chain recombines TRBV5-4 with TRBJ1-2; tentative D call: TRBD1 (6 bases). This CDR3 region has 15 residues. Deletions cut 4 bases from V and 3 bases from J, with 16 bases between. The V gene's germline CDR1 is SGHNT and CDR2 YYREEE (reference sequence).

Worth noting for this clone: This same CDR3 is encoded by further DNA sequences in the sample. The rearrangement uses TRBV6-5 and TRBJ1-6, with TRBD1 identical over 8 bases. The CDR3 sequence is 15 residues long. Trimming took 7 bases from V and 4 from J; bases not matched to a gene: 6. Germline V CDR1 and CDR2: MNHEY, SVGAGI. This CDR3 reads CASKQGARYNSPLHF. As DNA, the CDR3 is TGTGCCAGCAAGCAGGGGGCGCGATATAATTCACCCCTCCACTTT.

The chain combines TRBV6-1 with TRBJ2-1; D gene ambiguous. V was pared by 6 bases and J by 0 bases, with 6 bases between. Looked up from germline, CDR1 is MNHNS and CDR2 is SASEGT. The CDR3 is made up of 13 amino acids. The CDR3 DNA reads as TGTGCCAGCAGAGCGAGCTCCTACAATGAGCAGTTCTTC. Translation gives CASRASSYNEQFF.

The chain recombines TRBV15 with TRBJ2-7; D ambiguous. The CDR3 has 13 amino acids. Germline V gene data show CDR1 as LNHNV and CDR2 as YYDKDF (reference sequence). Trimming took 0 bases from V and 3 from J, leaving 6 bases between them. CDR3 amino acids: CATSRDRVYEQYF. DNA of the CDR3: TGTGCCACCAGCAGAGATCGGGTCTACGAGCAGTACTTC.

The rearrangement joins TRBV5-1 to TRBJ1-5; TRBD1 matches at 7 bases. The J segment lost 2 bases and the V segment lost 0 bases, leaving 2 bases of the junction unmatched. This CDR3 has 15 amino acids. CDR1 is SGHRS, CDR2 YFSETQ, per germline. DNA for the CDR3: TGCGCCAGCAGCTTGGCCGGGACAGGCAATCAGCCCCAGCATTTT. This gives the protein CASSLAGTGNQPQHF.

V gene TRBV19 combines with J gene TRBJ2-3; unclear D gene. The CDR3 is 15 residues long. V lost 3 bases and J lost 4, with 14 bases in between. From germline, CDR1 is LNHDA and CDR2 SQIVND (reference sequence). The CDR3: CASSMGNSPPDTQYF. CDR3 DNA sequence: TGTGCCAGTAGTATGGGCAACAGTCCCCCAGATACGCAGTATTTT.

The rearrangement links TRBV11-2 to TRBJ2-7; TRBD1 matches 9 bases. From germline, CDR1 is SGHAT and CDR2 FQNNGV. V lost 1 base and J lost 2; bases outside the gene matches: 3. The CDR3 consists of 15 residues. DNA of the CDR3: TGTGCCAGCAGCTTAGCAGGGACAGGGCCCTACGAGCAGTACTTC. It codes for CASSLAGTGPYEQYF.

In this sample, this clone turned up once. The chain couples TRBV11-2 to TRBJ2-3; maybe TRBD2 (6 bases). Germline V lookup: CDR1 SGHAT, CDR2 FQNNGV. V was trimmed by 7 bases and J by 6 bases, leaving 14 bases between them. CDR3 size: 13 residues. The CDR3 coding sequence is TGTGCCAGCAACCCACTCCGGGGGGATACGCAGTATTTT. It codes for CASNPLRGDTQYF.

This chain connects TRBV9 to TRBJ2-3; D not resolved. CDR1 is SGDLS, CDR2 YYNGEE, per germline. V was cut by 0 bases and J by 0 bases, with 11 bases left in between. The CDR3 sequence is 16 residues long. The CDR3 nucleotides are TGTGCCAGCAGCGTAGAGAGCCTAGAAAGCACAGATACGCAGTATTTT. Translated, it gives CASSVESLESTDTQYF. The full variable domain, completed using reference TRBV9 and TRBJ2-3, is DSGVTQTPKHLITATGQRVTLRCSPRSGDLSVYWYQQSLDQGLQFLIQYYNGEERAKGNILERFSAQQFPDLHSELNLSSLELGDSALYFCASSVESLESTDTQYFGPGTRLTVL.

The J gene is TRBJ2-7, the V gene TRBV27; 7 positions agree with TRBD1. The CDR3 loop spans 14 amino acids. Germline V CDR1 and CDR2: MNHEY, SMNVEV (reference sequence). The V and J ends lost 3 bases and 6 bases, in that order; junction bases with no gene match: 8. CDR3 bases: TGTGCCAGCAGTTTCTCGACAGGGCTGGTCGAGCAGTACTTC. This codes for CASSFSTGLVEQYF.

CDR3 in amino acids: CASSWDREQPQHF. The DNA for the CDR3 is TGTGCCAGTAGTTGGGACAGGGAGCAGCCCCAGCATTTT. V gene TRBV19 combines with J gene TRBJ1-5, with TRBD1 matching over 9 bases. V trimming: 5 bases; J trimming: 7 bases; junction bases outside the gene matches: 3. Germline V lookup: CDR1 LNHDA, CDR2 SQIVND (reference sequence). This CDR3 region has 13 residues.

The table lists this clone with a count of one. This chain joins TRBV29-1 and TRBJ2-7, with 9 bases matching TRBD2. V was pared by 3 bases and J by 2 bases, with 5 bases of the junction left unmatched. The CDR3 is 14 amino acids. Germline CDR1 and CDR2: SQVTM and ANQGSEA. The CDR3 DNA follows: TGCAGCGTTGACGGGGTAGCGGGAGCCTACGAGCAGTACTTC. It translates to CSVDGVAGAYEQYF.

The rearrangement uses TRBV5-6 and TRBJ2-1; TRBD2 aligns across 10 bases. This CDR3 region has 16 residues. CDR1 and CDR2 from the germline V gene are SGHDT and YYEEEE. Trimming cost V 4 bases and J 5 bases; bases outside gene matches: 9. The DNA for the CDR3 is TGTGCCAGCAGCCAGACCGGGACTAGCGTTCACAATGAGCAGTTCTTC. Translated, it gives CASSQTGTSVHNEQFF.

The table lists this clone with a count of one. The chain uses TRBV6-5 and TRBJ1-3; no clear D gene. CDR1 is MNHEY, CDR2 SVGAGI, per germline. The CDR3 length is 15 residues. The germline V and J ends were trimmed by 0 bases and 0 bases, with 6 bases remaining between them. CDR3 amino acids: CASSYSPFSGNTIYF. CDR3 nucleotide sequence: TGTGCCAGCAGTTACTCTCCATTCTCTGGAAACACCATATATTTT.

This rearrangement joins TRBV7-6 to TRBJ1-2, with TRBD1 as a possible D gene (6 bases). Germline loops: CDR1 SGHVS, CDR2 FNYEAQ. The CDR3 is 14 residues long. V was pared by 2 bases and J by 7 bases, with 14 bases between. This CDR3 reads CASSLTQGQGGYTF. CDR3 in DNA: TGTGCCAGCAGCTTAACGCAGGGGCAGGGTGGCTACACCTTC. Based on the CDR3 plus reference TRBV7-6 and TRBJ1-2, the full variable domain is GAGVSQSPRYKVTKRGQDVALRCDPISGHVSLYWYRQALGQGPEFLTYFNYEAQQDKSGLPNDRFSAERPEGSISTLTIQRTEQRDSAMYRCASSLTQGQGGYTFGSGTRLTVV.

This clone is deemed medium-sized. This chain links TRBV6-1 with TRBJ1-2; D ambiguous. The germline V and J ends were trimmed by 8 bases and 7 bases, with 17 bases remaining between them. The V gene's germline CDR1 is MNHNS and CDR2 SASEGT. This CDR3 spans 13 amino acids. The CDR3 loop reads CASGRGSMGGYTF. The CDR3 DNA reads TGTGCCAGCGGGAGAGGCAGTATGGGTGGCTACACCTTC.

This chain links TRBV5-1 with TRBJ2-1, with 9 bases matching TRBD1. The CDR3 runs 13 residues. Germline values: CDR1 SGHRS, CDR2 YFSETQ. The ends lost 4 bases at V and 12 bases at J; junction bases unmatched: 8. The CDR3 region is CASSLRTGDGQFF. The CDR3 nucleotides read TGCGCCAGCAGCCTACGGACAGGGGATGGGCAGTTCTTC. Combining the CDR3 with reference TRBV5-1 and TRBJ2-1 gives the whole variable domain KAGVTQTPRYLIKTRGQQVTLSCSPISGHRSVSWYQQTPGQGLQFLFEYFSETQRNKGNFPGRFSGRQFSNSRSEMNVSTLELGDSALYLCASSLRTGDGQFFGPGTRLTVL.

In regard to this clone: At one of its ends the junction is not consistent with the germline gene, which may arise from a read error. The chain employs TRBV7-7 and TRBJ1-2, with TRBD1 as a possible D gene (6 bases). The CDR3 length is 13 residues. Looked up from germline, CDR1 is SSHAT and CDR2 is FNYEAQ (reference sequence). The CDR3 DNA reads TGTGCTAGCACTGACAGGCCCAGATATGGCTACACCTTC. Its translation is CASTDRPRYGYTF.

This chain joins TRBV11-2 and TRBJ2-7; TRBD1 matches at 10 bases. The CDR3 spans 18 residues. CDR1 is SGHAT, CDR2 FQNNGV, per germline. Trimming removed 2 bases from V and 0 bases from J; junction bases left unmatched: 10. The CDR3 nucleotides read TGTGCCAGCAGCTTACGAATCTCGGGACAGGGGTCCTCCTACGAGCAGTACTTC. Protein: CASSLRISGQGSSYEQYF.